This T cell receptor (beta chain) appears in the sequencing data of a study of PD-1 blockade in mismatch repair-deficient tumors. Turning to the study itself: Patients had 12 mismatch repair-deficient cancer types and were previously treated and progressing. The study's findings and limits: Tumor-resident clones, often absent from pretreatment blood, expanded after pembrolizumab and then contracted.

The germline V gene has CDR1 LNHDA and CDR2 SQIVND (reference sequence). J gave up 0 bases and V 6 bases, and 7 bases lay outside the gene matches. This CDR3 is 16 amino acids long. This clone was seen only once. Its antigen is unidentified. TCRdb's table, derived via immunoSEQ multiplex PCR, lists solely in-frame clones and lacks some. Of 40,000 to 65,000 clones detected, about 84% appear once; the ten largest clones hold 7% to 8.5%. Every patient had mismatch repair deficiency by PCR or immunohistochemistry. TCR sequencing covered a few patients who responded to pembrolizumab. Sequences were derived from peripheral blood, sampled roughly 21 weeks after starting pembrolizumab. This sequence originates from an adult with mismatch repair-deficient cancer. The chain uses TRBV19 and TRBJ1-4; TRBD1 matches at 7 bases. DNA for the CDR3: TGTGCCAGTAGAGCGGACAGGACACCAACTAATGAAAAACTGTTTTTT. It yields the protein CASRADRTPTNEKLFF.